This T cell receptor beta chain was found in a study of molecular identifiers for immune sequencing clone quantification. Germline CDR1 MNHEY, CDR2 SVGAGI. V was clipped by 7 bases and J by 7 bases, with 13 bases between them. The CDR3 is 12 residues long. A single record per CDR3 protein comes from TCRdb applying MiXCR to the PCR reads. The data contain approximately 100,000 distinct CDR3 sequences, roughly 38% of them singletons. This clonotype originated in a human donor in good health. Some libraries in this study had Jurkat cell RNA spiked in. Input material: naive CD8+ T cells from blood, with Jurkat cell RNA spiked in. As for subset: FACS-sorted CD8+CD4-CCR7+CD45RA+ naive T cells. V usage is TRBV6-5 and J usage is TRBJ2-5; D remains ambiguous. CDR3 in DNA: TGTGCCAGCACCGATATTACATTGACCCAGTACTTC. It specifies CASTDITLTQYF.